These 28 T cell receptor beta chains were sequenced from one sample in a study of T cells in localized non-small cell lung cancer. The protocol was immunoSEQ multiplex PCR, while the TCRdb copy is restricted to in-frame clones and leaves out a portion. The sample includes some 1,100 clones, just under 35% seen only once; the top ten take over 15%. Sample: lung tumor tissue, taken before any cancer treatment. The receptors derive from a male donor aged 60 or over with stage I squamous cell lung carcinoma.

A few counts support this clone. The V gene is TRBV11-3, the J gene TRBJ2-3; D might be TRBD2 (5 bases). The V gene lost 5 bases and the J gene lost 1 base, with 13 bases spanning the gap. The CDR3 contains 15 residues. Germline lookup yields CDR1 SGHNT and CDR2 YENEEA. CDR3: CASSPLERRTDTQYF. The CDR3, as DNA: TGTGCCAGCAGCCCCCTGGAGCGGCGCACAGATACGCAGTATTTT.

J is TRBJ2-6 and V is TRBV30, with 8 bases fitting TRBD2. V lost 3 bases, J lost 0 bases, and 7 bases stayed unmatched. This CDR3 region has 17 residues. The V gene's germline CDR1 is GTSNPN and CDR2 SVGIG (reference sequence). The CDR3 sequence: CAWRRGASRSGANVLTF. CDR3 DNA sequence: TGTGCCTGGAGGCGGGGGGCTTCTCGCTCTGGGGCCAACGTCCTGACTTTC.

The chain recombines TRBV6-8 with TRBJ1-5; D not resolved. The V gene's germline CDR1 is MNHGY and CDR2 SAAAGT. This CDR3 has 12 amino acids. V was pared by 10 bases and J by 2 bases, with 9 bases between. CDR3 nucleotide sequence: TGTGCCACATCCGGAGGCAATCAGCCCCAGCATTTT. This sequence encodes CATSGGNQPQHF.

This clone was seen more than once but under ten times. The gene calls are TRBV6-8 and TRBJ1-1; D uncertain. The CDR3 is made up of 15 amino acids. From germline, CDR1 is MNHGY and CDR2 SAAAGT. V was trimmed by 6 bases and J by 5 bases, leaving 19 bases between them. CDR3 sequence reads: CASSTPHGRRTEAFF. The CDR3 region has the DNA TGTGCCAGCAGCACCCCCCACGGGCGAAGGACTGAAGCTTTCTTT.

The chain employs TRBV18 and TRBJ1-2; D remains unclear. Germline CDR1 is KGHSH and CDR2 is LQKENI. The V and J ends lost 2 bases and 8 bases respectively, with 18 bases between them. This CDR3 region has 15 residues. The CDR3, as DNA: TGTGCCAGCTCACCAGATGCAGAGGGTTTGCGGGGCTACACCTTC. It yields the protein CASSPDAEGLRGYTF.

This chain uses TRBV11-3 with TRBJ2-2; D is uncertain. The CDR3 extends over 14 amino acids. The germline V gene has CDR1 SGHNT and CDR2 YENEEA. Trimming took off 8 bases at V and 1 base at J, with 11 bases between the two ends. CDR3 protein: CASRRAVNTGELFF. In DNA, the CDR3 is TGTGCCAGCCGTCGGGCGGTGAACACCGGGGAGCTGTTTTTT.

This clone was observed a handful of times. The chain links TRBV9 to TRBJ1-1; no definite D call. Looked up from germline, CDR1 is SGDLS and CDR2 is YYNGEE. The CDR3 is 14 residues long. With 3 bases removed from V and 5 bases from J, the gap between germline ends came to 14 bases. In DNA, the CDR3 is TGTGCCAGCAGCGCCGGGTCCCCGGGGACTGAAGCTTTCTTT. Encoded protein: CASSAGSPGTEAFF.

The table lists this clone with a few counts. The chain combines TRBV28 with TRBJ2-3; 7 nucleotides agree with TRBD2. This CDR3 comprises 14 residues. V was pared by 3 bases and J by 3 bases, with 3 bases of the junction left unmatched. Germline-derived CDR1 and CDR2 are MDHEN and SYDVKM. The CDR3 region is CASSFLAGTDTQYF. In DNA form, the CDR3 reads TGTGCCAGCAGTTTCTTAGCGGGTACAGATACGCAGTATTTT.

The CDR3 protein is CASSPSPGRAEGYTF. CDR3 DNA: TGTGCCAGCAGCCCCTCCCCTGGCAGGGCAGAAGGCTACACCTTC. This rearrangement joins TRBV9 to TRBJ1-2; a possible D gene is TRBD1 (5 bases). This CDR3 contains 15 residues. The ends were cut back, 4 bases at V and 8 bases at J, with 21 bases in the middle. Germline assignment: CDR1 SGDLS and CDR2 YYNGEE.

This rearrangement joins TRBV10-3 to TRBJ1-1; D unclear. The V and J ends lost 0 bases and 5 bases respectively, with 13 bases between them. From germline, CDR1 is ENHRY and CDR2 SYGVKD. This CDR3 is built from 15 residues. The DNA for the CDR3 is TGTGCCATCAGTGAGTCGGAACTGGGAACGACTGAAGCTTTCTTT. Protein sequence: CAISESELGTTEAFF.

This clone has only a few counts. The chain links TRBV19 to TRBJ2-7, with 9 bases matching TRBD1. Germline-derived CDR1 and CDR2 are LNHDA and SQIVND (reference sequence). This CDR3 spans 14 amino acids. The J segment lost 6 bases and the V segment lost 0 bases, leaving 3 bases of the junction unmatched. The CDR3 sequence: CASSIDHRGREQYF. In nucleotides, the CDR3 is TGTGCCAGTAGTATAGATCACAGGGGGCGCGAGCAGTACTTC.

The genes are TRBV11-3 and TRBJ2-1, with TRBD1 matching 8 bases. In germline, CDR1 is SGHNT, CDR2 YENEEA. The junction had 8 bases not matched to a gene; V was cut back by 6 bases and J by 7 bases. CDR3 length equals 14 residues. CDR3 residues: CASSLDRVVNEQFF. The CDR3 DNA is TGTGCCAGCAGTCTGGACAGGGTGGTGAATGAGCAGTTCTTC.

About this clone: With the read ending 1 residue before the CDR3 end, the germline J gene is used to fill in that end. The chain has TRBV10-3 and TRBJ2-2; possible D gene TRBD2, 6 bases. The CDR3 contains 16 residues. Germline V gene data show CDR1 as ENHRY and CDR2 as SYGVKD. V dropped 2 bases and J dropped 6 bases, with 16 bases sitting between them. The sequenced CDR3 bases are TGTGCCATCAGTGAGCGACCGGGAGCCGGGTCCGGGGAGCTGTTT. This sequence encodes CAISERPGAGSGELF. The whole CDR3 protein reads CAISERPGAGSGELFF.

The V gene is TRBV23-1, the J gene TRBJ2-3; 7 nucleotides match TRBD1. TRBV23-1 is annotated as an ORF whose role is uncertain. The CDR3 runs to 15 residues. V shed 11 bases, J shed 0 bases, and the junction held 11 bases outside the gene matches. CDR3 in amino acids: CAGLQGRPSTDTQYF. The CDR3 nucleotides are TGCGCCGGTCTACAGGGGCGCCCGAGCACAGATACGCAGTATTTT.

This clone has more than one count but fewer than ten. The chain has TRBV28 and TRBJ2-1; TRBD1 matches at 9 bases. CDR3 length: 14 residues. The junction had 8 bases not matched to a gene; V was cut back by 6 bases and J by 8 bases. Germline V gene data show CDR1 as MDHEN and CDR2 as SYDVKM. CDR3 loop: CASSAMDRGYEQFF. CDR3 sequence (DNA): TGTGCCAGCAGCGCCATGGACAGGGGATATGAGCAGTTCTTC.

This clone was counted a single time. The rearrangement links TRBV30 to TRBJ2-2; maybe TRBD2 (5 bases). The CDR3 is 13 amino acids. Trimming pared 2 bases from V and 8 bases from J, leaving 12 bases between. The germline V gene encodes CDR1 GTSNPN and CDR2 SVGIG (reference sequence). In DNA, the CDR3 is TGTGCCTGGAGTCAGCAGAGGAGGGGGGAGCTGTTTTTT. As protein: CAWSQQRRGELFF.

CDR3: CASSPTGIGANVLTF. CDR3 DNA: TGTGCCAGCTCACCGACAGGGATTGGGGCCAACGTCCTGACTTTC. The rearrangement joins TRBV18 to TRBJ2-6; TRBD1 matches at 7 bases. The germline gives CDR1 KGHSH, CDR2 LQKENI. Unmatched junction bases numbered 2, after V lost 3 bases and J lost 3 bases. This CDR3 region has 15 residues.

This clone was recorded a few times. This rearrangement joins TRBV6-8 to TRBJ2-7; 9 bases are shared with TRBD2. The CDR3 consists of 14 residues. J gave up 2 bases and V 6 bases, and 5 bases lay outside the gene matches. Germline-derived CDR1 and CDR2 are MNHGY and SAAAGT. CDR3 bases: TGTGCCAGCAGCCGGACTAGCGTTACCTACGAGCAGTACTTC. Amino acid sequence: CASSRTSVTYEQYF.

This clone is medium-sized within its sample. V usage is TRBV6-1 and J usage is TRBJ2-3, with a possible D match to TRBD1 (5 bases). Germline V gene sequence: CDR1 MNHNS, CDR2 SASEGT. The CDR3 covers 15 residues. Between the trimmed V and J ends, which lost 0 bases and 2 bases, there was a span of 9 bases. CDR3 amino acids: CASSEAPGSTDTQYF. The CDR3 nucleotides are TGTGCCAGCAGTGAAGCCCCAGGGTCCACAGATACGCAGTATTTT.

This clone was counted only a few times. This chain joins TRBV6-1 and TRBJ1-2; D remains ambiguous. Germline CDR1 MNHNS, CDR2 SASEGT. The CDR3 runs to 14 residues. The V end lost 0 bases, the J end lost 5 bases, and 10 bases lay between the germline ends. This CDR3 is CASSEALSLYGYTF. For the CDR3, the DNA is TGTGCCAGCAGTGAAGCGCTCTCCTTGTATGGCTACACCTTC.

The chain joins TRBV11-3 to TRBJ2-2; D is unresolved. The CDR3 length is 15 residues. Germline CDR1 and CDR2: SGHNT and YENEEA. The V end was cut by 1 base, the J end by 4 bases, with 10 bases between. The CDR3 here is CASSLGQIGTGELFF. CDR3 DNA sequence: TGTGCCAGCAGCTTAGGGCAGATAGGCACCGGGGAGCTGTTTTTT.

The rearrangement joins TRBV19 to TRBJ2-7; no firm D call. Germline V gene data show CDR1 as LNHDA and CDR2 as SQIVND (reference sequence). Trimming removed 0 bases at V and 3 bases at J, with 18 bases between. This CDR3 is built from 17 residues. CDR3 amino acids: CASSIDLTVYGYYEQYF. As DNA, the CDR3 is TGTGCCAGTAGTATAGACCTTACCGTATACGGCTACTACGAGCAGTACTTC.

This clone rates as medium-sized (0.01 to 0.1%). V gene TRBV11-3 combines with J gene TRBJ2-7; 12 bases are a match to TRBD1. Germline lookup yields CDR1 SGHNT and CDR2 YENEEA. The CDR3 has 15 residues. Trimming removed 5 bases from V and 5 bases from J; junction bases left unmatched: 7. CDR3 DNA: TGTGCCAGCAGCCTGGGACAGGGGGCGCACAACGAGCAGTACTTC. It yields the protein CASSLGQGAHNEQYF.

V usage is TRBV11-3 and J usage is TRBJ2-5; perhaps TRBD1 as D (6 bases). Trimming pared 4 bases from V and 1 base from J, leaving 13 bases between. CDR1 and CDR2 (germline): SGHNT, YENEEA. The CDR3 sequence is 15 residues long. The CDR3 is CASSSQGNPQETQYF. The DNA for the CDR3 is TGTGCCAGCAGCTCACAGGGTAACCCCCAAGAGACCCAGTACTTC. The entire variable domain, with the rest obtained from reference TRBV11-3 and TRBJ2-5, is as follows: EAGVVQSPRYKIIEKKQPVAFWCNPISGHNTLYWYLQNLGQGPELLIRYENEEAVDDSQLPKDRFSAERLKGVDSTLKIQPAELGDSAVYLCASSSQGNPQETQYFGPGTRLLVL.

The chain recombines TRBV5-1 with TRBJ2-1; 7 bases align to TRBD2. Germline lookup yields CDR1 SGHRS and CDR2 YFSETQ. V was clipped by 1 base and J by 8 bases; unmatched bases: 9. The length of the CDR3 is 15 residues. This CDR3 reads CASSLRGEGLYEQFF. The CDR3 region has the DNA TGCGCCAGCAGCTTGCGCGGGGAGGGCCTATATGAGCAGTTCTTC.

The chain is built from TRBV28 and TRBJ1-1, with D maybe TRBD1 (5 bases). V lost 5 bases and J 1 base, leaving 20 bases between the germline ends. The CDR3 is 17 residues long. Looked up from germline, CDR1 is MDHEN and CDR2 is SYDVKM. CDR3 amino acids: CASSPGPWGRWNTEAFF. As DNA, the CDR3 is TGTGCCAGCAGTCCAGGCCCCTGGGGGAGATGGAACACTGAAGCTTTCTTT.

The rearrangement joins TRBV27 to TRBJ2-7; 9 bases map to TRBD1. The V and J ends lost 0 bases and 2 bases, in that order; junction bases with no gene match: 5. This CDR3 contains 16 residues. CDR1 MNHEY and CDR2 SMNVEV come from the germline V gene (reference sequence). The CDR3 is CASSLSRGTGTYEQYF. The CDR3 bases are TGTGCCAGCAGTTTATCGAGGGGGACAGGGACCTACGAGCAGTACTTC.

The CDR3 region has the DNA TGCAGCGCGAACCGGGACAGTGGTGAAGCTTTCTTT. This gives the protein CSANRDSGEAFF. This chain connects TRBV29-1 to TRBJ1-1; 7 bases align to TRBD1. CDR1 is SQVTM, CDR2 ANQGSEA, per germline. V lost 7 bases, J lost 7 bases, and 9 bases stayed unmatched. CDR3 length: 12 amino acids.